The TCR beta chain described here comes from a study of shared clonotypes between healthy human individuals. The data were produced by immunoSEQ multiplex PCR, yet TCRdb's version contains in-frame clones alone and is incomplete. This table holds more than 2 million clones, 90% to 95% found once. The CDR3 is 16 amino acids. J was trimmed by 4 bases and V by 4 bases; bases with no gene match: 8. The germline V gene encodes CDR1 MNHNS and CDR2 SASEGT. Sequencing was performed on naive CD4+ T cells sorted from blood. Regarding subset: CD45RA+ positively selected. The genes are TRBV6-1 and TRBJ1-2; 11 bases match TRBD1. The sequence derives from a man aged 18 to 30 in good health. This CDR3 reads CASSVGTGGLGYGYTF. Here the CDR3 DNA reads TGTGCCAGCAGTGTCGGGACAGGGGGTCTAGGCTATGGCTACACCTTC.